This T cell receptor (beta chain) appears in the sequencing data of a study of blood T cell repertoires in COVID-19. Study-wide background: There were acute and convalescent COVID-19 samples, and they came from the United States, Italy and Spain. Sources were T cells, B-cell-depleted T cells, or PBMCs; the material itself was cDNA or gDNA.

In the original workflow: Counts of nucleated cells, estimated from reference gene primer amplification, were obtained. Only in-frame clones appear in the TCRdb table, and some are missing; sequencing was by immunoSEQ multiplex PCR. That table supplies the V and J calls and clone size; D and trimming were determined from the DNA. The sample yields under 200,000 clones, about 85% seen once. Recruited during active infection, patients (from Seattle) were subsequently followed longitudinally. The receptor's source is a woman between 45 and 60 years old with COVID-19, enrolled during active disease. Sequenced sample: peripheral blood.

CDR3: CASSSYRGVHGYTF. CDR3 nucleotide sequence: TGTGCCAGCAGCTCTTACAGGGGGGTTCATGGCTACACCTTC. The chain combines TRBV3-1 (or the pseudogene TRBV3-2) with TRBJ1-2; 8 nucleotides line up with TRBD1. The CDR3 contains 14 residues. Germline V gives CDR1 LGHDT, CDR2 YNNKEL (reference sequence). Losses at the gene ends were 5 bases for V and 6 bases for J; bases not matched to a gene: 8.